These T cell receptor beta chains were read from a single sample in a study of Graves' ophthalmopathy and Graves' hyperthyroidism. TCRdb re-analysed the multiplex PCR reads in MiXCR, keeping a single row per CDR3 protein. There are 400,000 to 500,000 distinct CDR3 sequences in the sample; roughly 21% occur only once, and under 3% lies in the top ten. Sequenced sample: peripheral blood. The receptors originated from a woman aged 18 to 35 with stable Graves' hyperthyroidism. Each CDR3 is given with its conserved first and last residue. Fields, in order: V gene, D gene, clone size, J gene, CDR3 DNA, CDR3 protein. D genes are given only for firm matches. Size is stated for part of the rows, as once, few or many counts, or as a class when the clone is expanded.

TRBV30,TRBD1,many,TRBJ2-7,TGTGCCTGGAAAATACAGGGGAACGAGCAGTACTTC,CAWKIQGNEQYF
TRBV10-3,-,many,TRBJ2-2,TGTGCCATCAAAGACAGCACGAACACCGGGGAGCTGTTTTTT,CAIKDSTNTGELFF
TRBV6-1,-,many,TRBJ1-2,TGTGCCAGCAGTGAAGCGGAACTGGTTATCTATGGCTACACCTTC,CASSEAELVIYGYTF
TRBV6-1,-,-,TRBJ2-7,TGTGCCAGCAGTGAAAGTCGCAGGTCCCCCTACGAGCAGTACTTC,CASSESRRSPYEQYF
TRBV15,-,many,TRBJ1-5,TGTGCCACCAGCAGAGAGCATCAGCCCCAGCATTTT,CATSREHQPQHF
TRBV20-1,TRBD1,many,TRBJ2-7,TGCAGTGGAGAAAAGGGGGCCCGCTACGAGCAGTACTTC,CSGEKGARYEQYF
TRBV6-1,-,many,TRBJ1-1,TGTGCCAGCAGTGACATCATCAGGGAACAAGGGAGAGCTTTCTTT,CASSDIIREQGRAFF
TRBV6-1,-,-,TRBJ2-7,TGTGCCAGCAGTGAATCGGGTGGGCGGCTCTACGAGCAGTACTTC,CASSESGGRLYEQYF
TRBV20-1,-,many,TRBJ2-7,TGCAGTGCTAAGCCCCGGGAGTTCTCGTCCTACGAGCAGTACTTC,CSAKPREFSSYEQYF
TRBV4-1,-,many,TRBJ2-7,TGCGCCAGCAGCCAAGGGACAGTGTATACCTACGAGCAGTACTTC,CASSQGTVYTYEQYF
TRBV29-1,-,many,TRBJ1-2,TGCAGCGTTGAGGGGGATCACAGGAGAAGTGGCTACACCTTC,CSVEGDHRRSGYTF
TRBV2,-,many,TRBJ1-1,TGTGCCAGCCGGGGCGAGGCTGAAGCTTTCTTT,CASRGEAEAFF
TRBV4-1,TRBD2,-,TRBJ2-7,TGCGCCAGCAGCCAACCAACTAGCGGGGGGCAATACGAGCAGTACTTC,CASSQPTSGGQYEQYF
TRBV25-1,TRBD1,many,TRBJ1-3,TGTGCCAGCAGTGAATATCGGTCAGGGGGCAGCTCTGGAAACACCATATATTTT,CASSEYRSGGSSGNTIYF
TRBV6-1,-,few,TRBJ1-1,TGTGCCAGCAGCCCAGGACGGGGGGGGGACACTGAAGCTTTCTTT,CASSPGRGGDTEAFF
TRBV6-1,TRBD1,many,TRBJ1-2,TGTGCCAGCAGGAAAGGACAGGGCTGGGATGGCTACACCTTC,CASRKGQGWDGYTF
TRBV29-1,-,many,TRBJ2-5,TGCAGCGTTCCGACCGTGGGGGAGACCCAGTACTTC,CSVPTVGETQYF
TRBV7-8,-,many,TRBJ1-2,TGTGCCAGCAGCTCTCCCTCCGGGCAGAACTATGGCTACACCTTC,CASSSPSGQNYGYTF
TRBV12-3/TRBV12-4,TRBD2,-,TRBJ2-2,TGTGCCAGCAGTTTGAGACTAGCGGGGTCCACCGGGGAGCTGTTTTTT,CASSLRLAGSTGELFF
TRBV20-1,TRBD2,many,TRBJ2-7,TGCAGTGCGTCGCGGGAGTGGGAGCAGTACTTC,CSASREWEQYF
TRBV11-2,-,-,TRBJ2-2,TGTGCCAGCATTGGGACACACCTCAACACCGGGGAGCTGTTTTTT,CASIGTHLNTGELFF
TRBV6-1,-,many,TRBJ1-5,TGTGCCAGCAGTGACGGCCCCAGACAGAATCAGCCCCAGCATTTT,CASSDGPRQNQPQHF
TRBV11-2,TRBD2,many,TRBJ2-7,TGTGCCAGCAGCTCCGCCCGACTAGCGGGAGGTTACGAGCAGTACTTC,CASSSARLAGGYEQYF
TRBV12-3/TRBV12-4,-,few,TRBJ1-1,TGTGCCAGCAGTAGTAGTTGGACTGAAGCTTTCTTT,CASSSSWTEAFF
TRBV19,-,many,TRBJ1-1,TGTGCCAATAGGCAGGGCGTGACTGAAGCTTTCTTT,CANRQGVTEAFF
TRBV20-1,-,many,TRBJ1-6,TGCAGTGCTAGACGCAGGGCAGATAATTCACCCCTCCACTTT,CSARRRADNSPLHF
TRBV28,-,many,TRBJ1-1,TGTGCCAGCAGTTTGGGAGGGCACACTGAAGCTTTCTTT,CASSLGGHTEAFF
TRBV27,-,once,TRBJ2-7,TGTGCCAGCAGTGACACCGGCGGACAGATCTCCTACGAGCAGTACTTC,CASSDTGGQISYEQYF
TRBV2,-,few,TRBJ1-6,TGTGCCAGCAGGTCAGGGGAAGGTCGGAATTCACCCCTCCACTTT,CASRSGEGRNSPLHF
TRBV6-2/TRBV6-3,-,many,TRBJ1-2,TGTGCCAGCAGGTATGGGACCGATCCGCAAGGAGAATATGGCGGCTACACCTTC,CASRYGTDPQGEYGGYTF
TRBV28,TRBD1,many,TRBJ1-5,TGTGCCAGCAGTTCTCCTCGAGGGGGGACAGGGGATAAGCAGCCCCAGCATTTT,CASSSPRGGTGDKQPQHF
TRBV27,TRBD2,-,TRBJ2-2,TGTGCCAGCAGTTTATTTCAAGCACGTACTAGCGGGGGGACAAGGGGGACCGGGGAGCTGTTTTTT,CASSLFQARTSGGTRGTGELFF
TRBV12-3/TRBV12-4,-,-,TRBJ2-7,TGTGCCAGCAGTTTATGGGGTACCGTATCCTACGAGCAGTACTTC,CASSLWGTVSYEQYF
TRBV7-2,-,many,TRBJ2-2,TGTGCCAGCAGCTTAGGACAGAGGGACACCGGGGAGCTGTTTTTT,CASSLGQRDTGELFF
TRBV12-3/TRBV12-4,-,many,TRBJ1-2,TGTGCCAGCAGGGGGGACTCTGGCCACTATGGCTACACCTTC,CASRGDSGHYGYTF
TRBV12-3/TRBV12-4,-,many,TRBJ2-7,TGTGCCAGCAGCCTGGACAGCCTCAGAGAGCAGTACTTC,CASSLDSLREQYF
TRBV7-2,TRBD2,-,TRBJ2-5,TGTGCCAGCAGCTCTTTTAGGACTAGCTACCAAGAGACCCAGTACTTC,CASSSFRTSYQETQYF
TRBV4-1,-,-,TRBJ1-5,TGCGCCAGCAGCCGGGATAGCCTGGGGAATCAGCCCCAGCATTTT,CASSRDSLGNQPQHF
TRBV19,-,many,TRBJ2-2,TGTGCCAGTAGTATTGGGCAGGCCGACACCGGGGAGCTGTTTTTT,CASSIGQADTGELFF
TRBV19,-,many,TRBJ1-1,TGTGCCAGTAGTATAGGACCTGAAGCTTTCTTT,CASSIGPEAFF
TRBV6-2/TRBV6-3,-,many,TRBJ2-7,TGTGCCAGCAGTCAACTAGCTGTCGAGCAGTACTTC,CASSQLAVEQYF
TRBV5-6,-,many,TRBJ1-2,TGTGCCAGCAGCTGGGCCACAGGGAACTATGGCTACACCTTC,CASSWATGNYGYTF
TRBV27,-,few,TRBJ2-7,TGTGCCAGCAGTTACCTAAACGAGCAGTACTTC,CASSYLNEQYF
TRBV4-1,-,many,TRBJ2-6,TGCGCCAGCAGCCAAAGGACTCCTGACTCTGGGGCCAACGTCCTGACTTTC,CASSQRTPDSGANVLTF
TRBV24-1,TRBD1,-,TRBJ1-5,TGTGCCACCAAACAGGGGAATTACCAGCCCCAGCATTTT,CATKQGNYQPQHF
TRBV5-6,-,many,TRBJ1-2,TGTGCCAGCAGCTTGGTCCGAAACCAGGGCTATGGCTACACCTTC,CASSLVRNQGYGYTF
TRBV6-2/TRBV6-3,-,many,TRBJ2-7,TGTGCCAGCAGCTCCGGGGGCTACTCCTACGAGCAGTACTTC,CASSSGGYSYEQYF
TRBV12-3/TRBV12-4,TRBD2,many,TRBJ2-7,TGTGCCAGCAGTACCGGACTAGCGGAATCCTACGAGCAGTACTTC,CASSTGLAESYEQYF
TRBV18,TRBD2,many,TRBJ2-7,TGTGCCAGCTCACCACCTAGCGGGAGTCCCGAGCAGTACTTC,CASSPPSGSPEQYF
TRBV6-1,-,many,TRBJ1-5,TGTGCCAGCAGTGCCAGGGGAAGCAATCAGCCCCAGCATTTT,CASSARGSNQPQHF
TRBV28,-,many,TRBJ2-7,TGTGCCAGCAGCCCCGGGGCGCTCTCCTACGAGCAGTACTTC,CASSPGALSYEQYF
TRBV6-1,-,many,TRBJ1-6,TGTGCCAGCAGCCCTACCCGCCAATTTATAGCCCTCCACTTT,CASSPTRQFIALHF
TRBV20-1,TRBD2,many,TRBJ2-7,TGCAGTGCTAGAGATTCAAGGGCTAGCGGGAGGCCAAGCTCCTACGAGCAGTACTTC,CSARDSRASGRPSSYEQYF
TRBV6-1,TRBD1,-,TRBJ2-7,TGTGCCAGCAGTGCTGCCCCCGGGACAGGGTCTTTTGAGCAGTACTTC,CASSAAPGTGSFEQYF
TRBV24-1,TRBD2,many,TRBJ2-5,TGTGCCACCAGTGATTTAAGGGGGACTAGCGGGAGGGAAGAGACCCAGTACTTC,CATSDLRGTSGREETQYF
TRBV18,TRBD1,many,TRBJ1-1,TGTGCCAGCTCACCGGACAGGACCACTGAAGCTTTCTTT,CASSPDRTTEAFF
TRBV19,TRBD1,many,TRBJ2-5,TGTGCCAGTAGTCCCGACAGGGGTGGGGGCGAGACCCAGTACTTC,CASSPDRGGGETQYF
TRBV24-1,-,many,TRBJ2-3,TGTGCCACCAGTGACCCCGGGTTGAGTGAAGATACGCAGTATTTT,CATSDPGLSEDTQYF
TRBV28,-,many,TRBJ2-7,TGTGCCAGCAGGACAGGACAGTACGAGCAGTACTTC,CASRTGQYEQYF
TRBV6-1,-,many,TRBJ2-4,TGTGCCAGCAGTGACGGTTGGAAGAATCCGTTGGCCAAAAACATTCAGTACTTC,CASSDGWKNPLAKNIQYF